The T cell receptor (beta chain) described here comes from a study of T cells in Graves' hyperthyroidism and ophthalmopathy. This clonotype was seen at least ten times. Disease duration under 2 months; hyperthyroidism patients were aged 18 to 65. This sample holds PBMCs from roughly 10 ml fresh peripheral blood. From RNA transcripts, TCR beta CDR3 regions were amplified. The HTBI primer set was used in a first-round RT-PCR of the TCR CDR3. TCRdb re-derived calls from the multiplex PCR reads in MiXCR, one entry per CDR3 protein. The sample lists about 400,000 distinct CDR3 sequences; 15% to 17% were seen once. V was clipped by 4 bases and J by 6 bases, with 13 bases between them. The CDR3 extends over 13 amino acids. Germline V gene data show CDR1 as SQVTM and CDR2 as ANQGSEA.

This clonotype was obtained from a woman aged 18-30 years with Graves' hyperthyroidism. The V call is TRBV29-1, the J call TRBJ1-5; the D is unclear. The sample consisted of blood. CDR3 DNA: TGCAGCGTTGGGGAGGGCTTCGGTCAGCCCCAGCATTTT. It yields the protein CSVGEGFGQPQHF.